This T cell receptor (beta chain) comes out of a study of shared clonotypes between healthy human individuals. Researchers ran the assay at a deep level. Libraries were prepared by immunoSEQ multiplex PCR; TCRdb keeps only in-frame clonotypes and omits some of them. The table lists roughly 520,000 clones, 95% to 97% of them singletons. Germline V CDR1 and CDR2: MNHEY, SMNVEV (reference sequence). V was shortened by 6 bases and J by 4 bases, with 7 bases between the two germline ends. The CDR3 loop spans 13 amino acids. Broader study findings: A generally larger estimated richness was seen in naive subsets than in memory subsets.

Everyone who donated was a Caucasian adult who lived in Nashville, Tennessee. As to this clone: Its antigen is as yet unknown.

This TCR came from a woman aged 25 to 39 in good health. This chain connects TRBV27 to TRBJ2-6; D is unresolved. The sequencing sample was made of naive CD4+ T cells sorted from blood. The subset is: CD45RA+ positively selected. CDR3 in DNA: TGTGCCAGCAGACCGACCGGGGCCAACGTCCTGACTTTC. The encoded protein is CASRPTGANVLTF.